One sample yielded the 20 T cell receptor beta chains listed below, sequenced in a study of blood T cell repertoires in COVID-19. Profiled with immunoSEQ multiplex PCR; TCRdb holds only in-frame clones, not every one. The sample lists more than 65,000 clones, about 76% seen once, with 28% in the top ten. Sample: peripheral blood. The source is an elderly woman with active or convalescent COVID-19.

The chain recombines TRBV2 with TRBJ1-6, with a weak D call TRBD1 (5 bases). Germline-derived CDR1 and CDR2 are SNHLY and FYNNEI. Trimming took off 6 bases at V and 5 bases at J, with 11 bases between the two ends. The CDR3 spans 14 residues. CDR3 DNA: TGTGCCAGCAGGCAGACAGTCAATAATTCACCCCTCCACTTT. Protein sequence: CASRQTVNNSPLHF.

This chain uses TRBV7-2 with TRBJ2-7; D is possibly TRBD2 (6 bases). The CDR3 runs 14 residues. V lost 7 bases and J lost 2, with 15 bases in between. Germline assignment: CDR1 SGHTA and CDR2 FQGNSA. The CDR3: CASTPGLLTYEQYF. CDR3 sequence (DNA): TGTGCCAGCACACCGGGACTTCTCACCTACGAGCAGTACTTC. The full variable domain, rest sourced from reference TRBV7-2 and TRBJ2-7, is GAGVSQSPSNKVTEKGKDVELRCDPISGHTALYWYRQSLGQGLEFLIYFQGNSAPDKSGLPSDRFSAERTGGSVSTLTIQRTQQEDSAVYLCASTPGLLTYEQYFGPGTRLTVT.

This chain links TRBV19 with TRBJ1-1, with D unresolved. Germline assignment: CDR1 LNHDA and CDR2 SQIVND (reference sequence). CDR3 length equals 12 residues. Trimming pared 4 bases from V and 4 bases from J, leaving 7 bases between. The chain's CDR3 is CASSKTVTEAFF. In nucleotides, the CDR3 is TGTGCCAGTAGTAAAACAGTCACTGAAGCTTTCTTT.

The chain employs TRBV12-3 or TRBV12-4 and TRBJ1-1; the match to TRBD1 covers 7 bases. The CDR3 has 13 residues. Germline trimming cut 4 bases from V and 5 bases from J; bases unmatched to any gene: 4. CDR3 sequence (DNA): TGTGCCAGCAGTTGGCAGGGGGGTACTGAAGCTTTCTTT. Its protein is CASSWQGGTEAFF.

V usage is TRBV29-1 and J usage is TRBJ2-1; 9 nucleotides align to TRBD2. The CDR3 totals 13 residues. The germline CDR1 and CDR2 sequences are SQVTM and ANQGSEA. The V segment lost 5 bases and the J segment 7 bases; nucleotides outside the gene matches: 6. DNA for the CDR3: TGCAGCGTTCTTAGCGGGGGACGAAATGAGCAGTTCTTC. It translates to CSVLSGGRNEQFF.

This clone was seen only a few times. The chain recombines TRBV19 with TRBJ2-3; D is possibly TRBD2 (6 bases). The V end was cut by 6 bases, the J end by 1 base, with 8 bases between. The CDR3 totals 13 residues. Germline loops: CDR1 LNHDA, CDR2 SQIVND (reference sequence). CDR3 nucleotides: TGTGCCAGTAGGCCTAGCGGCACAGATACGCAGTATTTT. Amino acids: CASRPSGTDTQYF. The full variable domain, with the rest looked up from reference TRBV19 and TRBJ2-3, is DGGITQSPKYLFRKEGQNVTLSCEQNLNHDAMYWYRQDPGQGLRLIYYSQIVNDFQKGDIAEGYSVSREKKESFPLTVTSAQKNPTAFYLCASRPSGTDTQYFGPGTRLTVL.

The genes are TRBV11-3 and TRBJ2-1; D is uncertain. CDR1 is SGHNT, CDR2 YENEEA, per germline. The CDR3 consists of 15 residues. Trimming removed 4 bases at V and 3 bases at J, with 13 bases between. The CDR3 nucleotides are TGTGCCAGCAGCTCACCCTCAGCAGGCTACAATGAGCAGTTCTTC. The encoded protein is CASSSPSAGYNEQFF. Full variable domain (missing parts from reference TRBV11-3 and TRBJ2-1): EAGVVQSPRYKIIEKKQPVAFWCNPISGHNTLYWYLQNLGQGPELLIRYENEEAVDDSQLPKDRFSAERLKGVDSTLKIQPAELGDSAVYLCASSSPSAGYNEQFFGPGTRLTVL.

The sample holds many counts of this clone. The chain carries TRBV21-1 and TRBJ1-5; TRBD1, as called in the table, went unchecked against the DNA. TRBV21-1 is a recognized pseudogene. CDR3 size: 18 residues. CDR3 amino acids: CASSKDSTGPRAGQPQHF. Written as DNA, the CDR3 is TGTGCCAGCAGCAAAGATTCAACAGGGCCCCGGGCCGGGCAGCCCCAGCATTTT.

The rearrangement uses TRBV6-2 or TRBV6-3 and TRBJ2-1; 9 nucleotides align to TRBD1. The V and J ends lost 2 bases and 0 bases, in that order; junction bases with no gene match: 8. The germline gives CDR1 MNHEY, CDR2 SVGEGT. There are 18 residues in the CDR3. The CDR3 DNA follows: TGTGCCAGCAGTTACCCGGGACAGGGCCATAGCTCCTACAATGAGCAGTTCTTC. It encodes CASSYPGQGHSSYNEQFF.

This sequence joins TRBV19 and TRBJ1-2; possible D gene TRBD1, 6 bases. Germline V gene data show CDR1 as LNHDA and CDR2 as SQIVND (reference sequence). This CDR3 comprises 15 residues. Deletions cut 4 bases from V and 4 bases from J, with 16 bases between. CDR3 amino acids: CASSTLDRVGYGYTF. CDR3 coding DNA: TGTGCCAGTAGTACCTTGGACAGAGTAGGCTATGGCTACACCTTC.

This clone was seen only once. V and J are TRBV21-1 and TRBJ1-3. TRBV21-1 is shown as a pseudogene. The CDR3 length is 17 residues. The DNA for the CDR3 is TGTGCCAGCAGCAAAGCCCGAGTTGGGAGGACTGGAAACACCATATATTTT. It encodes CASSKARVGRTGNTIYF.

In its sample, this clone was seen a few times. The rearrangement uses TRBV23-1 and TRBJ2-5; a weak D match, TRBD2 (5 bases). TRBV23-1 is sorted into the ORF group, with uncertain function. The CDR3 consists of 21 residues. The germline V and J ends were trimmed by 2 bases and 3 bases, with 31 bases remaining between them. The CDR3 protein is CASSQPGVGLKPLKAKETQYF. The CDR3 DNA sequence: TGCGCCAGCAGTCAACCCGGGGTGGGTCTCAAGCCCTTGAAAGCGAAAGAGACCCAGTACTTC.

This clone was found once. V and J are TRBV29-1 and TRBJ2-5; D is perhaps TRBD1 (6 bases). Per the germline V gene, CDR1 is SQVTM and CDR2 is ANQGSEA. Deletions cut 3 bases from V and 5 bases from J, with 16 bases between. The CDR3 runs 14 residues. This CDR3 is CSVDIGGIRETQYF. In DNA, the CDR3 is TGCAGCGTTGACATAGGGGGTATCCGGGAGACCCAGTACTTC.

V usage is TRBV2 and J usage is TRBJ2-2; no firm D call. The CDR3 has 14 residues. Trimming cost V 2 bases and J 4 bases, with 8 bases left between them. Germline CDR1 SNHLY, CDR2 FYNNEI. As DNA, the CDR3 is TGTGCCAGCAGTGAAACCTCGAGCACCGGGGAGCTGTTTTTT. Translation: CASSETSSTGELFF.

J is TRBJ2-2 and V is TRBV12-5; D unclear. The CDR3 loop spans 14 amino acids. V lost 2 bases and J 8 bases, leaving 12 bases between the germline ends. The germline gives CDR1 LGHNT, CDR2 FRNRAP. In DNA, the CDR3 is TGTGCTAGTGGTTTGAGTGCTGTCGGGGGGGAGCTGTTTTTT. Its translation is CASGLSAVGGELFF.

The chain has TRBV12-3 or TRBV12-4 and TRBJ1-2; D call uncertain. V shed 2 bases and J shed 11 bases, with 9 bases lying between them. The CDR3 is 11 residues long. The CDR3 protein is CASSLRGGYTF. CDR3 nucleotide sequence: TGTGCCAGCAGTTTACGGGGTGGATACACCTTC.

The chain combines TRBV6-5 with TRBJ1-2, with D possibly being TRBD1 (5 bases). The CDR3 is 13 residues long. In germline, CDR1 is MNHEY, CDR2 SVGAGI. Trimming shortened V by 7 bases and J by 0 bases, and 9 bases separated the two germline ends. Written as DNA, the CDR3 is TGTGCCAGCATCCAGGGCGCTAACTATGGCTACACCTTC. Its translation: CASIQGANYGYTF.

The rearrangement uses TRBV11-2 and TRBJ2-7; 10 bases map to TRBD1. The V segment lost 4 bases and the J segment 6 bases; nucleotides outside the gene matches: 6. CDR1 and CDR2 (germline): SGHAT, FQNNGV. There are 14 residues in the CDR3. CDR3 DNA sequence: TGTGCCAGCAGCTCCCTGAGGGACAGGGGCGAGCAGTACTTC. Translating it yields CASSSLRDRGEQYF.

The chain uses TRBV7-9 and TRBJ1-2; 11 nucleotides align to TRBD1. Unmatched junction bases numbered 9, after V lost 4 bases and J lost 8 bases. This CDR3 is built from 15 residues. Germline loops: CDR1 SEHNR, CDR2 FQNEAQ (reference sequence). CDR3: CASSWADRGLEGYTF. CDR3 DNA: TGTGCCAGCAGCTGGGCGGACAGGGGGCTTGAGGGCTACACCTTC.

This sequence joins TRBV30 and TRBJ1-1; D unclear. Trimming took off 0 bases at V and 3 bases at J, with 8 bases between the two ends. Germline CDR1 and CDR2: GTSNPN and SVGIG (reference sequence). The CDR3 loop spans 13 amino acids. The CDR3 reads CAWSVRGDTEAFF. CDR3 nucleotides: TGTGCCTGGAGTGTTCGGGGAGACACTGAAGCTTTCTTT.